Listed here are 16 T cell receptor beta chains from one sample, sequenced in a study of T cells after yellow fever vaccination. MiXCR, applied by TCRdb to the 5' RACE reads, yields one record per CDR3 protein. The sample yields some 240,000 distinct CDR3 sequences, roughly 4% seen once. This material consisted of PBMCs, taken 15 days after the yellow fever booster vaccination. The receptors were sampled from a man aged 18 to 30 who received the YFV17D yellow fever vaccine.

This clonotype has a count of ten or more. CDR3 in DNA: TGCAGTGCCTTGACTAGCGGGGGCTCTCGCTCCTACGAGCAGTACGTC. This translates into CSALTSGGSRSYEQYV. The genes are TRBV20-1 and TRBJ2-7, with 12 bases lining up with TRBD2. The V and J ends lost 6 bases and 0 bases, in that order; junction bases with no gene match: 9. This CDR3 comprises 16 residues. The germline V gene has CDR1 DFQATT and CDR2 SNEGSKA (reference sequence).

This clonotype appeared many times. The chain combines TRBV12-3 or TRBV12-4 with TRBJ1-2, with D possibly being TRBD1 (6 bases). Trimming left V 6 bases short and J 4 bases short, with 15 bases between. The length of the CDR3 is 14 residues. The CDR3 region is CASSLRGASYGYTF. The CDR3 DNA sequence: TGTGCCAGCAGCCTTCGGGGGGCGAGCTATGGCTACACCTTC.

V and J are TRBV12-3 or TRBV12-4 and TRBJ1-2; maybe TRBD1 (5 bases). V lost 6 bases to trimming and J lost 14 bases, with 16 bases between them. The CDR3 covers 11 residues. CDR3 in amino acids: CASSPSGTNTF. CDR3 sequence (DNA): TGTGCCAGCAGCCCTTCCGGGACCAATACCTTC.

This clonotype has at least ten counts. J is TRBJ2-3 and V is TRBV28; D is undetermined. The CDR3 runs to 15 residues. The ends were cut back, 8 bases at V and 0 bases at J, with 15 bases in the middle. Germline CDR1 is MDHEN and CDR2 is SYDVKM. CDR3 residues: CASGEMGKSTDTQYF. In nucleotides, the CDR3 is TGTGCCAGCGGCGAGATGGGAAAAAGCACAGATACGCAGTATTTT.

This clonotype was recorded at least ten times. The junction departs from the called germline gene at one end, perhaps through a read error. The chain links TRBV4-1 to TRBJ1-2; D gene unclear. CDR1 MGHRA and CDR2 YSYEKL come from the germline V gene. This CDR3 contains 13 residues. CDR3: CASSEDDEYGYTF. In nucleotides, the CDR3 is TGCGCCAGCAGCGAAGACGATGAATATGGCTACACCTTC.

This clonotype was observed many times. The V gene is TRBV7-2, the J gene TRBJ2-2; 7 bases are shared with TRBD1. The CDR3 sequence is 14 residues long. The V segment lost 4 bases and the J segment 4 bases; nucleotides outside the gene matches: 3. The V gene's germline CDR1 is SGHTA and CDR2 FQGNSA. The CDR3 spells CASSYAGGTGELFF. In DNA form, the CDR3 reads TGTGCCAGCAGCTACGCAGGGGGCACCGGGGAGCTGTTTTTT.

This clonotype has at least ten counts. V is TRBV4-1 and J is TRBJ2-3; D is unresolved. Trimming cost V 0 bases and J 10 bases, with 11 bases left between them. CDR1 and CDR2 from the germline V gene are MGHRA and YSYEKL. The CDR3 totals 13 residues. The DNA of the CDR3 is TGCGCCAGCAGCCAAGAAAGTGTCCGTGCGCAGTATTTT. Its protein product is CASSQESVRAQYF.

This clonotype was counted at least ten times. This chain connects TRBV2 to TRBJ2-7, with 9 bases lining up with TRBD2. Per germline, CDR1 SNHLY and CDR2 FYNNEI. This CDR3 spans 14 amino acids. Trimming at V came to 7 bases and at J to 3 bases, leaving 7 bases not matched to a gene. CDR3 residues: CASIPISGGYEQYF. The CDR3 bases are TGTGCCAGCATCCCGATTAGCGGGGGCTACGAGCAGTACTTC.

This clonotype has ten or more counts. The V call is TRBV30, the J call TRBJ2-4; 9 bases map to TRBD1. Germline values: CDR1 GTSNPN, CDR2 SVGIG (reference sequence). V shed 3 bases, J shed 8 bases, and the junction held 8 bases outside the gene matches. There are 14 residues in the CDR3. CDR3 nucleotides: TGTGCCTGGAGCGAACGGGACAGGGCGCACATTCAGTACTTC. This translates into CAWSERDRAHIQYF. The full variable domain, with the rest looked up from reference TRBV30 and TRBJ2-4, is SQTIHQWPATLVQPVGSPLSLECTVEGTSNPNLYWYRQAAGRGLQLLFYSVGIGQISSEVPQNLSASRPQDRQFILSSKKLLLSDSGFYLCAWSERDRAHIQYFGAGTRLSVL.

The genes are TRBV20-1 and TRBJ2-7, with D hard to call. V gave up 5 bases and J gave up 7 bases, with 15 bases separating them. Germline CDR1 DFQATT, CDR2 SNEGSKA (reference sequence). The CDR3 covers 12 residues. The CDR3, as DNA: TGCAGTGCTTCAGACGCCAAAGGGGAGCAGTACGTC. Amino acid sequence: CSASDAKGEQYV.

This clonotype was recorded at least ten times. The CDR3 is CASSFPGQGRDEQYF. The CDR3 DNA reads as TGTGCCAGCAGCTTTCCGGGACAGGGGCGCGACGAGCAGTACTTC. V and J are TRBV7-8 and TRBJ2-7; 10 nucleotides align to TRBD1. The CDR3 has 15 amino acids. With V trimmed by 3 bases and J by 5 bases, 7 bases remained unmatched. The germline CDR1 and CDR2 sequences are SGHVS and FQNEAQ.

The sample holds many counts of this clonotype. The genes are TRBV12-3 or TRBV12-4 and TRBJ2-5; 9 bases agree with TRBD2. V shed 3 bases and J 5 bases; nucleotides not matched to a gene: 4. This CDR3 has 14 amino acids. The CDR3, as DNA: TGTGCCAGCAGTTTGCGGCTAGCGGGGGAGACCCAGTACTTC. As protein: CASSLRLAGETQYF.

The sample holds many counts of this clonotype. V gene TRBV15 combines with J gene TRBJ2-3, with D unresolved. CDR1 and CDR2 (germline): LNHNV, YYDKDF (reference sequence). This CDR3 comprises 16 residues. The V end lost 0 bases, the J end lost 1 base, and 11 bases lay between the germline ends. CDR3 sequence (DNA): TGTGCCACCAGCAGAGATCCCAGTGTAGGCACAGATACGCAGTATTTT. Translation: CATSRDPSVGTDTQYF.

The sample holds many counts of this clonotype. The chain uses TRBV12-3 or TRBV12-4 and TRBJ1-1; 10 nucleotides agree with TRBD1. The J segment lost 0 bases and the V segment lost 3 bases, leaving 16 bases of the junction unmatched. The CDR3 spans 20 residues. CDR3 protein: CASSFLRGGTGDLVNTEAFF. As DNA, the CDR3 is TGTGCCAGCAGTTTTCTTAGGGGCGGGACAGGGGATCTCGTGAACACTGAAGCTTTCTTT.

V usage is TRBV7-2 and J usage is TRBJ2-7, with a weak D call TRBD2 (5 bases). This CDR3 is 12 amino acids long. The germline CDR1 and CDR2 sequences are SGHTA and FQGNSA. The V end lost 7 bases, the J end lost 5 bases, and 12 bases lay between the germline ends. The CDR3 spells CASTRRRNEQYF. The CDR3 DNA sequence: TGTGCCAGCACCAGGAGGAGGAACGAGCAGTACTTC.

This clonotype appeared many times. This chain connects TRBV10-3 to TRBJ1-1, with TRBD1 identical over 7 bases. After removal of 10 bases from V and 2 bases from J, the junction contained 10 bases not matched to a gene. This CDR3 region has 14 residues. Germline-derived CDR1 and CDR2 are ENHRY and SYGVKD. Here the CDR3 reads CATGTERYNTEAFF. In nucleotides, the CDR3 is TGTGCCACCGGGACAGAGAGATACAACACTGAAGCTTTCTTT.